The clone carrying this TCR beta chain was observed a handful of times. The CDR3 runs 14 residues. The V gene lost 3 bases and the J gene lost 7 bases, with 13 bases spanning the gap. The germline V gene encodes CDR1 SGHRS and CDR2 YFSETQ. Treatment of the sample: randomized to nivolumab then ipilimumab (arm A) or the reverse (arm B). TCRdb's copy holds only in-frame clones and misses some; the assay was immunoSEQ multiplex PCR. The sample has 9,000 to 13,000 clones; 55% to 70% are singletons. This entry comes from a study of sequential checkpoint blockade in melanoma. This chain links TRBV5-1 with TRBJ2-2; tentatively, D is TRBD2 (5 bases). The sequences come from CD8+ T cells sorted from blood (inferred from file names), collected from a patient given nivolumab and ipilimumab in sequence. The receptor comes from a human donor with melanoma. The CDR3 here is CASSYRGEYGELFF. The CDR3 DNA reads TGCGCCAGCAGCTACCGGGGTGAATACGGGGAGCTGTTTTTT.